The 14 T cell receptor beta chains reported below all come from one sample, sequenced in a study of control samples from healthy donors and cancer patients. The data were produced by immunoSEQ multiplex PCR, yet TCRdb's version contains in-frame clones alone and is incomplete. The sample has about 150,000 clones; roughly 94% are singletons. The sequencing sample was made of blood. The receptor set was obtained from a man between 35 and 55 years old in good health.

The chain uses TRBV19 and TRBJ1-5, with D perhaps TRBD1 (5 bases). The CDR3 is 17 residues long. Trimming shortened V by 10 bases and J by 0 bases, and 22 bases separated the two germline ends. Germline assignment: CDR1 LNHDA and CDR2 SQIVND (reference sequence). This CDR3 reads CATSPAETDYSNQPQHF. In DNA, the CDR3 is TGTGCCACAAGCCCCGCCGAGACAGATTATAGCAATCAGCCCCAGCATTTT.

The CDR3 spells CASSLGSGGYYEQYF. DNA of the CDR3: TGTGCCAGCAGTTTAGGGAGCGGGGGTTACTACGAGCAGTACTTC. The V call is TRBV27, the J call TRBJ2-7, with 8 bases aligning to TRBD2. The V and J ends lost 2 bases and 3 bases, in that order; junction bases with no gene match: 6. The germline gives CDR1 MNHEY, CDR2 SMNVEV (reference sequence). The CDR3 consists of 15 residues.

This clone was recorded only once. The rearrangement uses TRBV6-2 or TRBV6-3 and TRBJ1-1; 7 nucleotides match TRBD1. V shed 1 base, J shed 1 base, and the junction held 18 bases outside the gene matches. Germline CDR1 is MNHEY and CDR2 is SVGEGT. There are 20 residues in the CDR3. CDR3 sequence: CASSYWGTDFFSIPNTEAFF. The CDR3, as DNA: TGTGCCAGCAGTTACTGGGGGACAGACTTCTTCTCCATTCCGAACACTGAAGCTTTCTTT.

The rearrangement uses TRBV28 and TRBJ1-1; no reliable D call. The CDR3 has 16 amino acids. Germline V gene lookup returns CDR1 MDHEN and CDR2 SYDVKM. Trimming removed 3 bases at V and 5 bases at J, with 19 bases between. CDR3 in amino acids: CASSFRSIPKGTEAFF. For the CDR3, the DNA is TGTGCCAGCAGTTTTAGGTCAATTCCGAAGGGTACTGAAGCTTTCTTT.

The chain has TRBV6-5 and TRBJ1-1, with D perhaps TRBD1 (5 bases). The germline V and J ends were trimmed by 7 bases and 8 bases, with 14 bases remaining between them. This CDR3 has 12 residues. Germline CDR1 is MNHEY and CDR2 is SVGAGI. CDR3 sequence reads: CASTNGWTEAFF. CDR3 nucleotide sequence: TGTGCCAGCACCAACGGGTGGACAGAAGCTTTCTTT.

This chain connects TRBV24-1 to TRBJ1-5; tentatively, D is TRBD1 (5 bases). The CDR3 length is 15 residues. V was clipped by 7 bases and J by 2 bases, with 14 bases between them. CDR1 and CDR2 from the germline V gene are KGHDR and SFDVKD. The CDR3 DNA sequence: TGTGCCACCAGGCCGATGCAGGGAGGCAATCAGCCCCAGCATTTT. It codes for CATRPMQGGNQPQHF.

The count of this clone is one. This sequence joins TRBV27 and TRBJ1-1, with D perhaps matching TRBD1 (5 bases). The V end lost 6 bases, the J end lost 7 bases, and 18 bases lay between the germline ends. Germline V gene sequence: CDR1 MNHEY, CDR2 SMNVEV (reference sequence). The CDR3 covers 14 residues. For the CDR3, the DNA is TGTGCCAGCAGCCCCGTCGGTGGGGGGGGTGAAGCTTTCTTT. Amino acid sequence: CASSPVGGGGEAFF.

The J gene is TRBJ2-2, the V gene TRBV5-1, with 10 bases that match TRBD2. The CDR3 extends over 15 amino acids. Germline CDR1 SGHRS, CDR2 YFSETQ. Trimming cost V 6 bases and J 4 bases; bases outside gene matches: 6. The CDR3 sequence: CASTASGGLTGELFF. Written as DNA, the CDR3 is TGCGCCAGCACCGCTAGCGGGGGCCTCACCGGGGAGCTGTTTTTT.

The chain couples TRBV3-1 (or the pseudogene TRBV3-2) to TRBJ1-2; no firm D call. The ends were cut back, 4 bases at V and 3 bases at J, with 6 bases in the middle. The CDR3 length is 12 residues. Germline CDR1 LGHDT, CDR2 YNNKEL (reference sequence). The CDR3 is CASSRSDYGYTF. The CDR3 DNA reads TGTGCCAGCAGCCGCTCTGACTATGGCTACACCTTC.

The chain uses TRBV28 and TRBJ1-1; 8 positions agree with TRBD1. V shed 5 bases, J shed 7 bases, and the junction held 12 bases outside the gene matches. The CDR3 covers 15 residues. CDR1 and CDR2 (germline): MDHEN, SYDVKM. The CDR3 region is CASSAPPGQAIEAFF. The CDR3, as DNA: TGTGCCAGCAGTGCCCCCCCGGGACAGGCTATTGAAGCTTTCTTT.

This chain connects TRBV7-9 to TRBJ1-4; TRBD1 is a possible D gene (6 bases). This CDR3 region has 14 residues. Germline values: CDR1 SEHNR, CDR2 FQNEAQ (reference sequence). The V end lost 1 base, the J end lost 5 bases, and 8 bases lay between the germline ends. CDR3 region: CASSLGTANEKLFF. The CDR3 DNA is TGTGCCAGCAGCTTAGGGACAGCGAATGAAAAACTGTTTTTT.

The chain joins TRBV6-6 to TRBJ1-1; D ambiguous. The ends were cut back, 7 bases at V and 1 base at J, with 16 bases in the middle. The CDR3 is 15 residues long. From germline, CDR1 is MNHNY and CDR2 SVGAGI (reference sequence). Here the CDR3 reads CASTVSLSGNTEAFF. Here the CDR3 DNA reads TGTGCCAGCACCGTGTCGCTATCGGGGAACACTGAAGCTTTCTTT.

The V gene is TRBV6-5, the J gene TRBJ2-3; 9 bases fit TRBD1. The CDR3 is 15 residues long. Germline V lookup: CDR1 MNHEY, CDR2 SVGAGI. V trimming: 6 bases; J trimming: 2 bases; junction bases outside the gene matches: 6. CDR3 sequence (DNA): TGTGCCAGCAGCCCGGACAGGGGTAACACAGATACGCAGTATTTT. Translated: CASSPDRGNTDTQYF.

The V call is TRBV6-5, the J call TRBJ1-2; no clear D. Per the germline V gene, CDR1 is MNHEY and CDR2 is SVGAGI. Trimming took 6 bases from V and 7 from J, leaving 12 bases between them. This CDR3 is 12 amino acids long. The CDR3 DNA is TGTGCCAGCAGACCCGACACTGGTGGCTACACCTTC. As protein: CASRPDTGGYTF.